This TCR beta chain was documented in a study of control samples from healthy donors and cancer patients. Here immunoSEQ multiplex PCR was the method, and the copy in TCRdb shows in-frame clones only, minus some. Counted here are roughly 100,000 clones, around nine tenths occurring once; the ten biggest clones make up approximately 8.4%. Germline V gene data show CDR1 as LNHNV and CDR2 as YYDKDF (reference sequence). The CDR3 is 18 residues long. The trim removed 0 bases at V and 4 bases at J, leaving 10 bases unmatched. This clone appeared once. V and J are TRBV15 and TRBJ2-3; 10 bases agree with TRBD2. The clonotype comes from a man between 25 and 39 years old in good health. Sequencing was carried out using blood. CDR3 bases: TGTGCCACCAGCAGAGAAAGTCCTCTAGCGGGAGTGGCAGATACGCAGTATTTT. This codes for CATSRESPLAGVADTQYF.